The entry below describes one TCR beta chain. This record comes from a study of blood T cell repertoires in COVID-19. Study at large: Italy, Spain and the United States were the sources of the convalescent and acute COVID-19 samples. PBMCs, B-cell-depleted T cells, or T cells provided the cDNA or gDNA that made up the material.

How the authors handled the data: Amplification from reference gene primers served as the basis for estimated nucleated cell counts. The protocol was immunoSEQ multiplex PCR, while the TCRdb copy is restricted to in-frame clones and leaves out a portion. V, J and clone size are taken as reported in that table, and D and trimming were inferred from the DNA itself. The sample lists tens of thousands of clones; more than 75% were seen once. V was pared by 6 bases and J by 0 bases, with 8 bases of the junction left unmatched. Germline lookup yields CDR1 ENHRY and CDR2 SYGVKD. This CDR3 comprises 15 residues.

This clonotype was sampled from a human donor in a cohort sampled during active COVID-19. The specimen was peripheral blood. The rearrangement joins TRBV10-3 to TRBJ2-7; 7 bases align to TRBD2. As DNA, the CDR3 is TGTGCCATCAGAAGCGGGACTACCAGCTCCTACGAGCAGTACTTC. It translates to CAIRSGTTSSYEQYF.